This entry is about one T cell receptor (beta chain). The sample comes from a study of cytomegalovirus exposure and HLA in healthy donors. With V trimmed by 2 bases and J by 4 bases, 7 bases remained unmatched. CDR1 and CDR2 from the germline V gene are SGHKS and YYEKEE (reference sequence). The CDR3 runs to 15 residues. PCR employed 60 Vbeta and 13 Jbeta primers. Measured with immunoSEQ multiplex PCR; TCRdb has only the in-frame clones, and not every one. The sample yields about 200,000 clones, more than 60% seen once. This sequence originates from a middle-aged man in good health and CMV-seronegative. The chain is built from TRBV5-5 and TRBJ1-1; 8 positions agree with TRBD1. What was sequenced was PBMCs. The CDR3 region is CASSFRTGSGTEAFF. CDR3 nucleotides: TGTGCCAGCAGCTTCCGGACAGGGTCGGGCACTGAAGCTTTCTTT.